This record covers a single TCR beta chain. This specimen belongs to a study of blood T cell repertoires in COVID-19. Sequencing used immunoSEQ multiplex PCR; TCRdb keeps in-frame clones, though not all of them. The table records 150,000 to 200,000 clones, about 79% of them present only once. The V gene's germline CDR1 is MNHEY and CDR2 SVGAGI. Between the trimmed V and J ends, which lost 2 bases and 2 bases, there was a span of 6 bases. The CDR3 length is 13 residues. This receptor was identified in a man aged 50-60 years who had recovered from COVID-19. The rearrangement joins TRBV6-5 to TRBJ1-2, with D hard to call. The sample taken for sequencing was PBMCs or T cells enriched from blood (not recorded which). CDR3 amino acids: CASSYVQNYGYTF. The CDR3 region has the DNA TGTGCCAGCAGTTACGTACAGAACTATGGCTACACCTTC.